The T cell receptor beta chain described here comes from a study of early T cells in non-severe SARS-CoV-2 infection. Study details: The chains were unpaired, and the sequenced material was bulk RNA from unsorted whole blood. General observations from the study: Using VDJdb, the matching emphasized anti-spike CD8 responses while missing private and CD4 specificities.

Germline assignment: CDR1 LGHDT and CDR2 YNNKEL (reference sequence). The CDR3 totals 16 residues. V lost 2 bases, J lost 4 bases, and 5 bases stayed unmatched. This clonotype was counted ten times or more. Its antigen remains unknown. Attachment of unique molecular identifiers was made to individual cDNA molecules. From the 5' RACE reads, TCRdb called clonotypes with MiXCR, one entry per CDR3 protein. The table shows over 30,000 distinct CDR3 sequences, with roughly 5.7% occurring only once. This chain uses TRBV3-1 with TRBJ1-2; 12 nucleotides line up with TRBD1. The clonotype originates from an adult who was a healthcare worker with PCR-confirmed SARS-CoV-2 infection or an uninfected control (not recorded which). The sample was whole blood, taken at baseline. CDR3 bases: TGTGCCAGCAGCCAAAAAGGGACAGGGGGCATCTATGGCTACACCTTC. Its protein is CASSQKGTGGIYGYTF.